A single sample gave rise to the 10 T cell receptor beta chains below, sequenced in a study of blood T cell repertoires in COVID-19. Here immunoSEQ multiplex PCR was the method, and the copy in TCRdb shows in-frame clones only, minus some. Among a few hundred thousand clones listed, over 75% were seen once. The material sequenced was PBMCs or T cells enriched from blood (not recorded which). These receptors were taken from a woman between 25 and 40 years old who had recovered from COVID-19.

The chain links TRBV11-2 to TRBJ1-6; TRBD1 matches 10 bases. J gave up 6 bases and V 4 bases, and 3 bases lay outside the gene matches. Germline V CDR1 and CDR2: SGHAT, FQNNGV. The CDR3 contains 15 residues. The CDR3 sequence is CASSSRDRGNSPLHF. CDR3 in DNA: TGTGCCAGCAGCTCCCGGGACAGGGGTAATTCACCCCTCCACTTT.

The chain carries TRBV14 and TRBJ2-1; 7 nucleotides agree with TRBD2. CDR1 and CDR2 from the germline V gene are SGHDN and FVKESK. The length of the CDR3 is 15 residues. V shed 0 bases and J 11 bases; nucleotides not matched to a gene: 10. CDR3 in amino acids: CASSQDPGRAGQQFF. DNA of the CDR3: TGTGCCAGCAGCCAAGATCCCGGGAGAGCGGGACAGCAGTTCTTC.

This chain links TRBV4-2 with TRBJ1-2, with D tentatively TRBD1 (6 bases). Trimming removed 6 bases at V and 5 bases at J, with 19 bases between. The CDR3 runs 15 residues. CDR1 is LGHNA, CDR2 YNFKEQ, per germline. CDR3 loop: CASSRGAGSSYGYTF. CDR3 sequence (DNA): TGTGCCAGCAGTCGGGGGGCAGGGAGTTCTTATGGCTACACCTTC.

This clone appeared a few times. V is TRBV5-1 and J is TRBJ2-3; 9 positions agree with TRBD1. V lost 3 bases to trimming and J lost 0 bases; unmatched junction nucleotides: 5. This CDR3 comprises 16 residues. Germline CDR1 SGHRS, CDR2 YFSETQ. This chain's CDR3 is CASSWGDRASTDTQYF. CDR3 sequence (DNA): TGCGCCAGCAGCTGGGGGGACAGGGCTAGCACAGATACGCAGTATTTT.

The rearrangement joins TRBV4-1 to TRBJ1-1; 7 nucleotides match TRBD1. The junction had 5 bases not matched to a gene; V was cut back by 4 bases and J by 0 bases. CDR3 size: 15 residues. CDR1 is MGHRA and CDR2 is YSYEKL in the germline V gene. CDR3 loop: CASSPLTGLNTEAFF. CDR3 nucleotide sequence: TGCGCCAGCAGCCCTTTGACAGGGCTGAACACTGAAGCTTTCTTT.

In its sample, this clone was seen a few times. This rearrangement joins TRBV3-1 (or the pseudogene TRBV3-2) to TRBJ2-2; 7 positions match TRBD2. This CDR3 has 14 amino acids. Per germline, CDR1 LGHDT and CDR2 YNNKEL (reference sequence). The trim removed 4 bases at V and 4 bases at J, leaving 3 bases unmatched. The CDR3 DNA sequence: TGTGCCAGCAGCCCCCGGACTAGCACCGGGGAGCTGTTTTTT. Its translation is CASSPRTSTGELFF.

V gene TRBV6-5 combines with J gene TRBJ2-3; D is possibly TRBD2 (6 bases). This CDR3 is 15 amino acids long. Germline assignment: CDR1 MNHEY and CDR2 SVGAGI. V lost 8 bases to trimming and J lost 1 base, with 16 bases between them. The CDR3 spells CASCLQGGGTDTQYF. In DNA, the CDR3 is TGTGCCAGCTGCCTCCAGGGAGGAGGCACAGATACGCAGTATTTT.

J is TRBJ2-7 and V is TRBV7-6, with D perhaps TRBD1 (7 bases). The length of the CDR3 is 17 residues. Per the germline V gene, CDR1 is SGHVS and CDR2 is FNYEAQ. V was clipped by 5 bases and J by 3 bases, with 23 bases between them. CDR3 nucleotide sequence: TGTGCCAGCAGCCTCCAGGGGGGTGGGTTGGGCGGCTACGAGCAGTACTTC. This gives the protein CASSLQGGGLGGYEQYF.

CDR3 amino acids: CAIRQGDQPQHF. CDR3 nucleotides: TGTGCCATCAGACAGGGTGATCAGCCCCAGCATTTT. The chain carries TRBV10-3 and TRBJ1-5, with a weak D call TRBD1 (6 bases). The CDR3 is 12 amino acids. Per the germline V gene, CDR1 is ENHRY and CDR2 is SYGVKD. V was pared by 6 bases and J by 5 bases, with 8 bases between.

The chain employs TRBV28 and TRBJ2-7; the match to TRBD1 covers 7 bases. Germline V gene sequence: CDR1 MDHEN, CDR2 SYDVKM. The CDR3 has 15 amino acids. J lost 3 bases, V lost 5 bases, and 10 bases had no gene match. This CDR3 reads CASSKTGMLSYEQYF. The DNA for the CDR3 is TGTGCCAGCAGTAAGACAGGGATGCTGAGCTACGAGCAGTACTTC.